These T cell receptor beta chains were read from a single sample in a study of T cell changes during pregnancy in multiple sclerosis. Here immunoSEQ multiplex PCR was the method, and the copy in TCRdb shows in-frame clones only, minus some. The sample has roughly 40,000 clones; around 91% are singletons. Material: CD4+ T cells from peripheral blood mononuclear cells, obtained before pregnancy. Receptors originate from a female donor with multiple sclerosis, enrolled in a pregnancy study. CDR3s include the opening cysteine and the closing phenylalanine or tryptophan. The order of the fields is D gene, J gene, clone size, V gene, CDR3 protein, CDR3 DNA. D genes are given only for firm matches. Only some rows state a clone size, as once, few, many or a class for expanded clones.

NA TRBJ2-1 NA TRBV9 CASSVAIGAGAREQFF TGTGCCAGCAGCGTAGCTATCGGGGCGGGGGCACGTGAGCAGTTCTTC
NA TRBJ2-6 NA TRBV2 CASRDLSSGANVLTF TGTGCCAGCAGGGACTTAAGCTCTGGGGCCAACGTCCTGACTTTC
NA TRBJ2-2 NA TRBV7-2 CASRAREAGELFF TGTGCCAGCAGGGCCCGGGAAGCCGGGGAGCTGTTTTTT
TRBD1 TRBJ1-4 NA TRBV19 CASSSGTGNNEKLFF TGTGCCAGTAGTTCTGGGACAGGGAATAATGAAAAACTGTTTTTT
NA TRBJ1-5 NA TRBV15 CATSRGGVAGQPQHF TGTGCCACCAGCAGAGGGGGTGTCGCGGGTCAGCCCCAGCATTTT
TRBD1 TRBJ1-1 NA TRBV15 CATSRDLSGQGVNTEAFF TGTGCCACCAGCAGAGATCTCTCGGGACAGGGGGTGAACACTGAAGCTTTCTTT
NA TRBJ2-7 NA TRBV6-5 CASGLGPYEQYF TGTGCCAGCGGCTTGGGCCCCTACGAGCAGTACTTC
NA TRBJ1-1 few TRBV29-1 CSVQLGANLAFF TGCAGCGTCCAATTGGGAGCGAATCTGGCTTTCTTT
TRBD1 TRBJ2-7 NA TRBV6-6 CASSPPGTGSYEQYF TGTGCCAGCAGCCCGCCTGGGACAGGGTCCTACGAGCAGTACTTC
NA TRBJ2-3 NA TRBV14 CASSQEAHTQYF TGTGCCAGCAGCCAAGAAGCCCATACGCAGTATTTT
TRBD2 TRBJ2-1 NA TRBV18 CASSPPSRLAGEQFF TGTGCCAGCTCACCACCGTCGCGACTAGCGGGAGAGCAGTTCTTC
NA TRBJ2-7 once TRBV4-3 CASSQKGGGGYEQYF TGCGCCAGCAGCCAAAAAGGAGGGGGCGGGTACGAGCAGTACTTC
TRBD1 TRBJ1-2 NA TRBV5-8 CASTDPLTGNYGYTF TGTGCCAGCACCGATCCCCTGACAGGGAACTATGGCTACACCTTC
TRBD2 TRBJ2-3 NA TRBV19 CASSSPSLAAGGKGKDTQYF TGTGCCAGTAGTTCCCCCTCGCTAGCGGCGGGAGGGAAGGGAAAAGATACGCAGTATTTT
NA TRBJ1-5 NA TRBV7-2 CASSLGVHQPQHF TGTGCCAGCAGTCTAGGTGTCCATCAGCCCCAGCATTTT
TRBD2 TRBJ2-7 once TRBV18 CASCQLAGDEQYF TGTGCCAGCTGTCAACTAGCGGGAGACGAGCAGTACTTC
NA TRBJ2-7 NA TRBV15 CATSRDWGTGQDYEQYF TGTGCCACCAGCAGAGACTGGGGCACAGGGCAGGACTACGAGCAGTACTTC
TRBD1 TRBJ2-2 NA TRBV27 CASRKGGNTGELFF TGTGCCAGCAGGAAAGGGGGCAACACCGGGGAGCTGTTTTTT
NA TRBJ2-1 once TRBV4-2 CASSQDRGASGWQFF TGTGCCAGCAGCCAAGATCGTGGGGCCTCTGGTTGGCAGTTCTTC
TRBD1 TRBJ1-4 NA TRBV6-4 CASREEQGAEKLFF TGTGCCAGCAGGGAAGAACAGGGGGCAGAAAAACTGTTTTTT
NA TRBJ2-3 few TRBV7-9 CASSLVRGRGTDTQYF TGTGCCAGCAGCTTAGTTAGGGGAAGGGGCACAGATACGCAGTATTTT
NA TRBJ2-1 NA TRBV4-2 CASSQGELVSNEQFF TGTGCCAGCAGCCAAGGAGAGCTAGTCTCCAATGAGCAGTTCTTC
NA TRBJ1-1 NA TRBV28 CASSLKLGGYTEAFF TGTGCCAGCAGTTTAAAGTTGGGGGGGTATACTGAAGCTTTCTTT
NA TRBJ2-4 NA TRBV28 CASSSGKNIQYF TGTGCCAGCAGTTCAGGGAAAAACATTCAGTACTTC
NA TRBJ1-2 few TRBV7-8 CASSHRGGLGYTF TGTGCCAGCAGCCATCGTGGGGGCCTGGGCTACACCTTC
TRBD1 TRBJ1-1 NA TRBV4-2 CASSQGSGQPNTEAFF TGTGCCAGCAGCCAGGGGTCGGGACAGCCGAACACTGAAGCTTTCTTT
NA TRBJ2-3 once TRBV4-1 CASSPRGPGGDTQYF TGCGCCAGCAGCCCACGGGGTCCCGGTGGGGATACGCAGTATTTT
NA TRBJ1-5 NA TRBV28 CASSSGTMYSNQPQHF TGTGCCAGCAGTTCCGGGACAATGTATAGCAATCAGCCCCAGCATTTT
TRBD1 TRBJ2-7 NA TRBV28 CASNARQGMHEQYF TGTGCCAGCAATGCGCGACAGGGGATGCACGAGCAGTACTTC
TRBD1 TRBJ2-3 NA TRBV6-1 CASRAGTATDTQYF TGTGCCAGCAGAGCCGGGACAGCCACAGATACGCAGTATTTT
TRBD2 TRBJ2-1 NA TRBV11-3 CASSLEGTSGSRDEQFF TGTGCCAGCAGCTTAGAAGGGACTAGCGGGAGTCGGGATGAGCAGTTCTTC
TRBD2 TRBJ2-5 NA TRBV27 CASSSFLLSGIGRPETQYF TGTGCCAGCAGTTCCTTCCTCCTTAGCGGGATTGGGAGGCCGGAGACCCAGTACTTC
NA TRBJ2-7 once TRBV5-6 CASSLTGFYEQYF TGTGCCAGCAGCTTAACAGGGTTTTACGAGCAGTACTTC
NA TRBJ2-7 NA TRBV5-6 CASSLGLSDSYEQYF TGTGCCAGCAGCTTGGGGCTTAGCGACTCCTACGAGCAGTACTTC
NA TRBJ1-1 NA TRBV7-8 CASSLAAGISAFF TGTGCCAGCAGCTTAGCAGCAGGTATCTCAGCTTTCTTT
TRBD1 TRBJ2-5 NA TRBV5-4 CASSLPTGGRETQYF TGTGCCAGCAGCTTACCGACAGGGGGAAGAGAGACCCAGTACTTC
TRBD2 TRBJ2-5 NA TRBV19 CASSTSGTRAETQYF TGTGCCAGTAGTACCTCCGGGACTAGAGCAGAGACCCAGTACTTC
TRBD1 TRBJ1-3 NA TRBV27 CASSLSGQGGGNTIYF TGTGCCAGCAGTTTATCGGGACAGGGAGGTGGAAACACCATATATTTT
NA TRBJ2-1 once TRBV7-8 CASRLAADNEQFF TGTGCCAGTAGACTTGCCGCAGACAATGAGCAGTTCTTC
TRBD2 TRBJ2-5 NA TRBV29-1 CSVVAGGRETQYF TGCAGCGTCGTAGCGGGAGGGAGAGAGACCCAGTACTTC
NA TRBJ1-2 NA TRBV2 CASTGTGSDYGYTF TGTGCCAGCACCGGTACGGGTTCAGACTATGGCTACACCTTC
NA TRBJ2-7 NA TRBV10-3 CAISESTAYEQYF TGTGCCATCAGTGAGTCGACAGCCTACGAGCAGTACTTC
NA TRBJ2-7 NA TRBV2 CASSEAPVSYEQYF TGTGCCAGCAGTGAAGCGCCCGTCTCCTACGAGCAGTACTTC
TRBD1 TRBJ2-3 NA TRBV28 CASSLSTGIRADTQYF TGTGCCAGCAGTCTATCGACAGGGATCAGGGCAGATACGCAGTATTTT
TRBD1 TRBJ2-2 once TRBV27 CASSFRGRIGELFF TGTGCCAGCAGTTTCAGGGGGCGGATAGGGGAGCTGTTTTTT
TRBD1 TRBJ1-1 NA TRBV27 CASRPTFQGADTEAFF TGTGCCAGCCGTCCCACCTTCCAGGGGGCGGACACTGAAGCTTTCTTT
TRBD1 TRBJ2-1 NA TRBV19 CASSITGQGYNEQFF TGTGCCAGTAGTATCACGGGACAGGGCTACAATGAGCAGTTCTTC
NA TRBJ2-7 NA TRBV11-2 CAGADGVYEQYF TGTGCCGGAGCGGACGGAGTCTACGAGCAGTACTTC
TRBD2 TRBJ2-1 once TRBV19 CASSRLAGGHNEQFF TGTGCCAGTAGTCGTCTAGCGGGAGGGCACAATGAGCAGTTCTTC
TRBD2 TRBJ2-5 NA TRBV28 CASSFSSGSWETQYF TGTGCCAGCAGTTTTTCAAGCGGGAGCTGGGAGACCCAGTACTTC
NA TRBJ2-1 once TRBV7-3 CASSFAGGSSYNEQFF TGTGCCAGCAGCTTCGCTGGGGGGAGCTCCTACAATGAGCAGTTCTTC
NA TRBJ2-1 once TRBV6-1 CASILGSSYNEQFF TGTGCCAGCATTTTAGGGAGCTCCTACAATGAGCAGTTCTTC
TRBD2 TRBJ2-2 NA TRBV5-1 CASSQTGTSGRNTGELFF TGCGCCAGCAGCCAAACCGGGACTAGCGGGAGAAACACCGGGGAGCTGTTTTTT
NA TRBJ2-7 NA TRBV29-1 CSVESGVTFEQYF TGCAGCGTTGAATCGGGGGTCACCTTCGAGCAGTACTTC
TRBD1 TRBJ2-2 NA TRBV14 CASSQNRGTGELFF TGTGCCAGCAGCCAAAACAGGGGCACCGGGGAGCTGTTTTTT
TRBD2 TRBJ2-7 NA TRBV9 CASSVGGLYPYEQYF TGTGCCAGCAGCGTGGGAGGGCTGTACCCCTACGAGCAGTACTTC
NA TRBJ1-2 NA TRBV6-6 CASIRHGGSGYTF TGTGCCAGCATACGCCATGGGGGGTCTGGCTACACCTTC
TRBD1 TRBJ1-2 NA TRBV28 CASTSGRGTGGYTF TGTGCCAGCACCTCCGGCAGGGGGACCGGTGGCTACACCTTC
TRBD1 TRBJ1-6 NA TRBV4-1 CASSQPGQGSRSPLHF TGCGCCAGCAGCCAACCGGGACAGGGAAGTCGATCACCCCTCCACTTT